Below, one TCR beta chain is given with its context. What it binds is not known. One entry per CDR3 protein results from TCRdb running MiXCR on the reads. The sample lists roughly 180,000 distinct CDR3 sequences; 17% were seen once. These data belong to a study of T cell repertoires in cytomegalovirus infection. Study-wide context: Public TCR beta signatures provided an indication of both CMV infection and a matching HLA type. Findings and limits, study-wide: Carriers of CMV and the relevant HLA type were discriminated by public TCR beta frequency. It was HLA-C-restricted CMV-specific TCR beta clonotypes that dominated the response ex vivo.

This TCR was sampled from a human donor in good health (CMV status not recorded). Some clones in this sample may be carry-over from other donors' samples. Sequenced input: CD8+ T cells from PBMCs.

The CDR3 is CASPSDTEAFF. The CDR3, as DNA: TGTGCCAGCCCCTCGGACACTGAAGCTTTCTTT. This chain joins TRBV12-3 or TRBV12-4 and TRBJ1-1; no clear D. Trimming took off 8 bases at V and 3 bases at J, with 7 bases between the two ends. The CDR3 length is 11 residues.